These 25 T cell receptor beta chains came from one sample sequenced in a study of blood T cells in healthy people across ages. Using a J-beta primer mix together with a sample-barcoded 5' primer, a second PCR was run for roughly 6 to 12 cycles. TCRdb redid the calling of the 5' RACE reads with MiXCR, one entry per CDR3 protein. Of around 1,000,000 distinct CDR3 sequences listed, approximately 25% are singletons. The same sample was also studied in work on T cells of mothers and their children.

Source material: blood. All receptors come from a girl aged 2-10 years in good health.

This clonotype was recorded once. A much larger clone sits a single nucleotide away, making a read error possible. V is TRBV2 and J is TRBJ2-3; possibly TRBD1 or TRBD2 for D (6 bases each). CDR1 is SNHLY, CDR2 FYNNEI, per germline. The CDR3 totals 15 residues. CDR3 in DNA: TGTGCCGGCAGTGCGGGACAAGGGGGCACAGATACGCAGTATTTT. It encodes CAGSAGQGGTDTQYF.

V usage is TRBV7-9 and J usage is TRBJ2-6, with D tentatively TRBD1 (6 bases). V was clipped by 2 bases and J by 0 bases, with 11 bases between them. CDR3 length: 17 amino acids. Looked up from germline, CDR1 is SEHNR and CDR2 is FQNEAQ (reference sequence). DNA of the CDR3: TGTGCCAGCAGCTTAACGACAGGACACTCTGGGGCCAACGTCCTGACTTTC. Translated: CASSLTTGHSGANVLTF.

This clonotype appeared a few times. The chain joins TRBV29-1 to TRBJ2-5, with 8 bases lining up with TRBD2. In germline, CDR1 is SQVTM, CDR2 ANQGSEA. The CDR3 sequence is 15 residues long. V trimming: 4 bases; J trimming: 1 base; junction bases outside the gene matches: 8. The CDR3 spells CSVGVAGLPQETQYF. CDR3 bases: TGCAGCGTTGGCGTAGCGGGACTTCCCCAAGAGACCCAGTACTTC.

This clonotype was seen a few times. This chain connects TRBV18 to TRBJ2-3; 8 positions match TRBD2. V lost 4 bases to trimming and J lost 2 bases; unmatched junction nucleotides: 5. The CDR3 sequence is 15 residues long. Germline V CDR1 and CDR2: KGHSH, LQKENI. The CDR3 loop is CASSLISGATDTQYF. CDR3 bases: TGTGCCAGCTCACTTATTAGCGGGGCCACAGATACGCAGTATTTT.

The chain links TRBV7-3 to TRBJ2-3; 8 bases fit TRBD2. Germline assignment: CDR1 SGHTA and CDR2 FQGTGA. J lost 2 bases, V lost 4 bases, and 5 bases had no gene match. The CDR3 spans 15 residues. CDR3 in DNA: TGTGCCAGCAGCTCCGAGCGGGGGTACACAGATACGCAGTATTTT. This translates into CASSSERGYTDTQYF.

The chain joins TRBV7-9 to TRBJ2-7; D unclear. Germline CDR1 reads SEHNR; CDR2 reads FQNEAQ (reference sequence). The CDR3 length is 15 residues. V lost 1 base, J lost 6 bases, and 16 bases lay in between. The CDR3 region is CASSLVSGFVTEQYF. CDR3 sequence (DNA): TGTGCCAGCAGCTTAGTATCTGGGTTCGTCACCGAGCAGTACTTC.

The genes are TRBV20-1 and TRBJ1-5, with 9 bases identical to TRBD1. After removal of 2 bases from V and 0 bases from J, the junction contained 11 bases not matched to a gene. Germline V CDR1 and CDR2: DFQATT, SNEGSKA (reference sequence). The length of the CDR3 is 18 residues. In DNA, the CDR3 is TGCAGTGCTAGACCCCCAGGACAGGGGAGATATAGCAATCAGCCCCAGCATTTT. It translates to CSARPPGQGRYSNQPQHF.

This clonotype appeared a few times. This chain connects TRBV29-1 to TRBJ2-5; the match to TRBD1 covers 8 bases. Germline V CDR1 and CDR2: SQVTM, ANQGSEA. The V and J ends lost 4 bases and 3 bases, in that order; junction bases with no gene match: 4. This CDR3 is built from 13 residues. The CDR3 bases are TGCAGCGTTGCCCTGGACAGGGAAGAGACCCAGTACTTC. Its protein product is CSVALDREETQYF.

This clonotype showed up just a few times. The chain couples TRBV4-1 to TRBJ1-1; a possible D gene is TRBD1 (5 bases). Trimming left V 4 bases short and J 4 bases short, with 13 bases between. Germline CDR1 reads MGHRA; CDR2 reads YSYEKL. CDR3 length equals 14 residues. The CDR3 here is CASSLGVISTEAFF. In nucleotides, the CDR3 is TGCGCCAGCAGCCTGGGGGTTATCAGCACTGAAGCTTTCTTT.

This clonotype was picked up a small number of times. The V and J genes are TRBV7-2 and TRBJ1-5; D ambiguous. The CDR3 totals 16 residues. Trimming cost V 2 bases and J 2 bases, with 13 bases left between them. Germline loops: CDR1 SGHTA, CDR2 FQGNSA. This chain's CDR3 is CASSLFGGYGNQPQHF. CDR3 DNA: TGTGCCAGCAGCTTATTTGGAGGTTACGGCAATCAGCCCCAGCATTTT.

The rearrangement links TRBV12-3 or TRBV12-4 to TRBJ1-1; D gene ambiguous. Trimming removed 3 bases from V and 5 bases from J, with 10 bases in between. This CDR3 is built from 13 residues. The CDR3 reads CASSFLQGTEAFF. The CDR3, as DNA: TGTGCCAGCAGTTTCCTCCAAGGGACTGAAGCTTTCTTT.

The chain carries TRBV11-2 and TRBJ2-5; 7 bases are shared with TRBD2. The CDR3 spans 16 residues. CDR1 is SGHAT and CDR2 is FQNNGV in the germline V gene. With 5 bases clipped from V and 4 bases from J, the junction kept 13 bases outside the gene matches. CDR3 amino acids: CASSPDPGGIGETQYF. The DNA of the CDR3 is TGTGCCAGCAGCCCCGACCCCGGGGGGATCGGAGAGACCCAGTACTTC.

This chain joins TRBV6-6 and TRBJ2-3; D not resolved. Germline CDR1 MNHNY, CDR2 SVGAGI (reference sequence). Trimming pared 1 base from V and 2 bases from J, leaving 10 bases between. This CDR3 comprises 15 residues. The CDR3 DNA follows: TGTGCCAGCAGTTACTATCAAGGAGACACAGATACGCAGTATTTT. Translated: CASSYYQGDTDTQYF.

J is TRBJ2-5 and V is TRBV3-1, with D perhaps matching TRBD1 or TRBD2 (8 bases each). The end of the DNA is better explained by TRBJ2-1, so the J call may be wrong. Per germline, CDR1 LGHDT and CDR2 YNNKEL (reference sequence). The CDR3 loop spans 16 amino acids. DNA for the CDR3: TGTGCCAGCAGCCCCCCAGGGGGCGGGGGGCCCAATGAGCAGTTCTTC. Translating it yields CASSPPGGGGPNEQFF.

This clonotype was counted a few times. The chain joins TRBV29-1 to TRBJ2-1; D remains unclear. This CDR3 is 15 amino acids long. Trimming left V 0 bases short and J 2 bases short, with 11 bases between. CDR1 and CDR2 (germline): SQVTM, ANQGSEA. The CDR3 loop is CSVEEVQHPYNEQFF. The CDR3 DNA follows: TGCAGCGTTGAAGAGGTGCAGCATCCCTACAATGAGCAGTTCTTC.

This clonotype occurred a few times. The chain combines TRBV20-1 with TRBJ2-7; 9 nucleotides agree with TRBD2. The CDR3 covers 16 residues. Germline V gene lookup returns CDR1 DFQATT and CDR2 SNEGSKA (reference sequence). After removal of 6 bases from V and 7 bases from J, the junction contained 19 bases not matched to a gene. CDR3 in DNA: TGCAGTGCCTATCCTGGGTTGCTAGCGGGGTCTCGGGAGCAGTACTTC. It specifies CSAYPGLLAGSREQYF.

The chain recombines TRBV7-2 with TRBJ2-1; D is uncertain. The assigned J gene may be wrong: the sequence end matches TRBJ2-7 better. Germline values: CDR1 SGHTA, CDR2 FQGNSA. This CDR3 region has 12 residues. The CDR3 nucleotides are TGTGCCAGCACCCACCAAGGGCCCGAGCAGTACTTC. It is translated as CASTHQGPEQYF.

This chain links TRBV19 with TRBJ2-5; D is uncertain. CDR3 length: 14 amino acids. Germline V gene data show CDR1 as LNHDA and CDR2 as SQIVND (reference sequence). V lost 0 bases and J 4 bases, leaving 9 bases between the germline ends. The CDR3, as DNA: TGTGCCAGTAGTATAGATCAAGATGGAGAGACCCAGTACTTC. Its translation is CASSIDQDGETQYF.

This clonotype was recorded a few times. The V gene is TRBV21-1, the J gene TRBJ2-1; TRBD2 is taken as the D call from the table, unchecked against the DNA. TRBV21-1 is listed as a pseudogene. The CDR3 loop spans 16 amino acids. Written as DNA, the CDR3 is TGTGCCAGCAGCATGGCTGGGACTAGTTGTTGGAATGAGCAGTTCTTC. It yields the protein CASSMAGTSCWNEQFF.

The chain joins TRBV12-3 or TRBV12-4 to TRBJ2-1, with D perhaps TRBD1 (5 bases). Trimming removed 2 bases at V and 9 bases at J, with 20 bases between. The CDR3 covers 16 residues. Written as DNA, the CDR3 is TGTGCCAGCAGTTTATCTTCGCAGGGTGGTAGTAGTGAGCAGTTCTTC. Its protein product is CASSLSSQGGSSEQFF.

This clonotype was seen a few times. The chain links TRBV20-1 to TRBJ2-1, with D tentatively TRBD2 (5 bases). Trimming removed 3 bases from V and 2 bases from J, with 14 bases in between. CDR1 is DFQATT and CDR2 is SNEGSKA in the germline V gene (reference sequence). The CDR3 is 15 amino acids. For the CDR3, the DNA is TGCAGTGCTAGCTTCGTAGCGCAGGCCTACAATGAGCAGTTCTTC. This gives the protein CSASFVAQAYNEQFF.

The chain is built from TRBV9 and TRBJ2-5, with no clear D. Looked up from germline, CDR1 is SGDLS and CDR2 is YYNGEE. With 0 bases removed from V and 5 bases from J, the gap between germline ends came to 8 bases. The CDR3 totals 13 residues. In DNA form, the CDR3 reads TGTGCCAGCAGCGTAGGAAACAGTGAGACCCAGTACTTC. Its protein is CASSVGNSETQYF. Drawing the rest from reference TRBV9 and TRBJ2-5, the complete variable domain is DSGVTQTPKHLITATGQRVTLRCSPRSGDLSVYWYQQSLDQGLQFLIQYYNGEERAKGNILERFSAQQFPDLHSELNLSSLELGDSALYFCASSVGNSETQYFGPGTRLLVL.

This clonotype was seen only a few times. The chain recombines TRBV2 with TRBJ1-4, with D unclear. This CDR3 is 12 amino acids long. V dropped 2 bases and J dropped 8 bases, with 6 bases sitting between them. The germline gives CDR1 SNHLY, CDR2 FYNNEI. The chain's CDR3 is CASSENPEKLFF. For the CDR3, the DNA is TGTGCCAGCAGTGAAAACCCCGAAAAACTGTTTTTT.

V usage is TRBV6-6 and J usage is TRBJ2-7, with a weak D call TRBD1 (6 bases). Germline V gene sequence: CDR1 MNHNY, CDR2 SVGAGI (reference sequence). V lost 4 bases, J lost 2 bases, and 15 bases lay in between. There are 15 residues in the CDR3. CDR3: CASSSVRDNPYEQYF. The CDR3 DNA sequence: TGTGCCAGCAGTTCCGTCCGGGACAACCCCTACGAGCAGTACTTC.

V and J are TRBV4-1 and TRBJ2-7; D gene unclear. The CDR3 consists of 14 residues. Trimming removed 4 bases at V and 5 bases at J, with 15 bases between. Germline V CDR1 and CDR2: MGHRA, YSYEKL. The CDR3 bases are TGCGCCAGCAGCCCACCCCTTGGTGGAAACGAGCAGTACTTC. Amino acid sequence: CASSPPLGGNEQYF.